This T cell receptor beta chain was documented in a study of long-term antiretroviral therapy in people with HIV. Notes on the study in general: Pre-ART clonal expansions dominated every time point's repertoire.

Assay version v3.0 of immunoSEQ was used, and it was run at survey level. Clones were sequenced by immunoSEQ multiplex PCR, and TCRdb holds only the in-frame ones, with some missing. Seen here are some 40,000 clones, over 75% observed once, and the top ten hold 5.2%. There are 17 residues in the CDR3. Germline V gene lookup returns CDR1 SGHVS and CDR2 FQNEAQ. Trimming stripped 1 base from V and 1 base from J, with 14 bases between. Details on this clone: As yet, its antigen is unknown.

This TCR came from a man younger than 30 with HIV. Sample: unsorted PBMCs, taken 1.5 years after starting antiretroviral therapy. J is TRBJ1-5 and V is TRBV7-8; TRBD1 might be the D (5 bases). DNA for the CDR3: TGTGCCAGCAGCTTAGGGGGGAGAGGTACGAGCAATCAGCCCCAGCATTTT. Encoded protein: CASSLGGRGTSNQPQHF.